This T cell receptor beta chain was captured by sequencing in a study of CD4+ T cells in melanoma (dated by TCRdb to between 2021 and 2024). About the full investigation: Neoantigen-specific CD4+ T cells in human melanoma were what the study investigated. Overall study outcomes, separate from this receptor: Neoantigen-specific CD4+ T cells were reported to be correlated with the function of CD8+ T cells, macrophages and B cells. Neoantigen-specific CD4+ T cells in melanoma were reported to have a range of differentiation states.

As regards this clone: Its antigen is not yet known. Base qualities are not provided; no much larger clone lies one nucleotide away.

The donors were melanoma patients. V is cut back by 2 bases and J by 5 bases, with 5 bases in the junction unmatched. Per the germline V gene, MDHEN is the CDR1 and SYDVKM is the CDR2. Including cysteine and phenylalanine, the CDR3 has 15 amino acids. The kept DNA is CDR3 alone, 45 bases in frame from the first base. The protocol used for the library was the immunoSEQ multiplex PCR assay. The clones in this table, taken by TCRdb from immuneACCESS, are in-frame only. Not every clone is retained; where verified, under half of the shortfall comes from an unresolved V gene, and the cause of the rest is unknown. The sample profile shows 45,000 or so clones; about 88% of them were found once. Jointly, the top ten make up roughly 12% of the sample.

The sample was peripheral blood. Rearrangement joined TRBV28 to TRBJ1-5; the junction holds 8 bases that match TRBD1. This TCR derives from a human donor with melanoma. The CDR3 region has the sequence CASSLGGQGHQPQHF. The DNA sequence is TGTGCCAGCAGTTTAGGTGGACAGGGACATCAGCCCCAGCATTTT.